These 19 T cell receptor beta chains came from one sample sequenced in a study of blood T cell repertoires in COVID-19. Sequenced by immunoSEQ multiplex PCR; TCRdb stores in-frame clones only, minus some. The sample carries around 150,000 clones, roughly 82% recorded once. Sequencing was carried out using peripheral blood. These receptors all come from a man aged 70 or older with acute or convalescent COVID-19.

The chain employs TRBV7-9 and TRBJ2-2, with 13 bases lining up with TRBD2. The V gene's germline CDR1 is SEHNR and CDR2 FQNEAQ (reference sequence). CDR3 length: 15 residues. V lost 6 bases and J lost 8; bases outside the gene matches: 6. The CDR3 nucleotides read TGTGCCAGCAGGTGGACTAGCGGGAGTTTGGGGGAGCTGTTTTTT. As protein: CASRWTSGSLGELFF.

This CDR3 reads CASTAWGGTGYEQYF. The CDR3 DNA follows: TGTGCCAGCACCGCGTGGGGGGGTACGGGCTACGAGCAGTACTTC. The V call is TRBV28, the J call TRBJ2-7, with 7 bases lining up with TRBD2. The V gene end was trimmed by 7 bases and the J gene end by 3 bases; junction bases not matched to a gene: 12. Germline assignment: CDR1 MDHEN and CDR2 SYDVKM. This CDR3 comprises 15 residues. The full variable domain, with the rest looked up from reference TRBV28 and TRBJ2-7, is DVKVTQSSRYLVKRTGEKVFLECVQDMDHENMFWYRQDPGLGLRLIYFSYDVKMKEKGDIPEGYSVSREKKERFSLILESASTNQTSMYLCASTAWGGTGYEQYFGPGTRLTVT.

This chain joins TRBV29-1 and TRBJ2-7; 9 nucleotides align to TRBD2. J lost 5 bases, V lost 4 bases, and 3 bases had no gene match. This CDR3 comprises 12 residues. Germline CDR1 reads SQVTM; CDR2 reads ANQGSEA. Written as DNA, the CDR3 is TGCAGCGTTGTGGGACTAGCCGACGAGCAGTACTTC. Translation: CSVVGLADEQYF.

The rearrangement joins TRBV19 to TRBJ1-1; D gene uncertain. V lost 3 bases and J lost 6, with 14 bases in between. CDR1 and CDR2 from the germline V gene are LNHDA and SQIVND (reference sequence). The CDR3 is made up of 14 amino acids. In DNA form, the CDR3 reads TGTGCCAGTAGTATGGGAGTTACGAGTCCTGAAGCTTTCTTT. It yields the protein CASSMGVTSPEAFF. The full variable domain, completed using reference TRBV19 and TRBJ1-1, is DGGITQSPKYLFRKEGQNVTLSCEQNLNHDAMYWYRQDPGQGLRLIYYSQIVNDFQKGDIAEGYSVSREKKESFPLTVTSAQKNPTAFYLCASSMGVTSPEAFFGQGTRLTVV.

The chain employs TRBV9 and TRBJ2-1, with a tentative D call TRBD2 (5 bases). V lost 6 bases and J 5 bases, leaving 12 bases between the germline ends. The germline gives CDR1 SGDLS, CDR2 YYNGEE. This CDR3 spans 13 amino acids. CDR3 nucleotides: TGTGCCAGCACCGGACTGGATAACAATGAGCAGTTCTTC. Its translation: CASTGLDNNEQFF.

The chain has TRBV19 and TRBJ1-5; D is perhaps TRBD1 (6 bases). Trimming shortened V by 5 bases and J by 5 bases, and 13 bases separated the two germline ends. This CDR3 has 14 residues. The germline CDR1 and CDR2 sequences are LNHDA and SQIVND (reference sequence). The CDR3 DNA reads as TGTGCCAGTAGTTTAATGACAGGAGATCAGCCCCAGCATTTT. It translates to CASSLMTGDQPQHF.

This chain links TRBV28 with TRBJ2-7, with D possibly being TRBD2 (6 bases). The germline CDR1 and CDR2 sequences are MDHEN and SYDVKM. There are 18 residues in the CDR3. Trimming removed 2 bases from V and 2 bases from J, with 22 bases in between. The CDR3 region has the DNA TGTGCCAGCAGTTTACGCCGCCGATTCTCAAGCGGGCCCTACGAGCAGTACTTC. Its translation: CASSLRRRFSSGPYEQYF.

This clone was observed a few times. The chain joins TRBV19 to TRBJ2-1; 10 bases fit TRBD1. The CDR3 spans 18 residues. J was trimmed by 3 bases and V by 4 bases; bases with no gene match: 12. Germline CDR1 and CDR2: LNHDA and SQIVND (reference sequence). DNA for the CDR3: TGTGCCAGTAGTAGAGAGCCTCCGGACAGGGGGTACTACAATGAGCAGTTCTTC. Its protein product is CASSREPPDRGYYNEQFF.

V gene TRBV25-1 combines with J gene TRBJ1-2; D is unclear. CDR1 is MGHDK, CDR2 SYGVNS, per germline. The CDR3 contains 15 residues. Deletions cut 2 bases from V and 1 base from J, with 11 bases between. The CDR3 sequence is CASSEAGPLNYGYTF. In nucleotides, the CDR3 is TGTGCCAGCAGTGAAGCGGGCCCTCTTAACTATGGCTACACCTTC.

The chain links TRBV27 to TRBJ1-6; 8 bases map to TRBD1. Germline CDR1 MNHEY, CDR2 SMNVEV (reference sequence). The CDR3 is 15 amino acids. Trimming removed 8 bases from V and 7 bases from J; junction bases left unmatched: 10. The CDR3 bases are TGTGCCAGCTCCCATTCGCCAGGGGGCAATTCACCCCTCCACTTT. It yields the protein CASSHSPGGNSPLHF.

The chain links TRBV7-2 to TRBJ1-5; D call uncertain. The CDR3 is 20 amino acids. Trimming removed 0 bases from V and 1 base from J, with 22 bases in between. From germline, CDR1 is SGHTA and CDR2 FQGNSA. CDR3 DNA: TGTGCCAGCAGCTTAGCGCTCGGGGTGGGCGGGCCCTTAAGCAATCAGCCCCAGCATTTT. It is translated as CASSLALGVGGPLSNQPQHF. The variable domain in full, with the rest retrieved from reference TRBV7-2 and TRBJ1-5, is GAGVSQSPSNKVTEKGKDVELRCDPISGHTALYWYRQSLGQGLEFLIYFQGNSAPDKSGLPSDRFSAERTGGSVSTLTIQRTQQEDSAVYLCASSLALGVGGPLSNQPQHFGDGTRLSIL.

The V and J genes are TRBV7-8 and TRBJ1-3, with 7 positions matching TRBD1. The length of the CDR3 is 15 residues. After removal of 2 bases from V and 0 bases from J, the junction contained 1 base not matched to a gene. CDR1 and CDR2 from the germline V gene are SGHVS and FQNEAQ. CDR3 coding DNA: TGTGCCAGCAGCTTATGGGACAGCTCTGGAAACACCATATATTTT. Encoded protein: CASSLWDSSGNTIYF.

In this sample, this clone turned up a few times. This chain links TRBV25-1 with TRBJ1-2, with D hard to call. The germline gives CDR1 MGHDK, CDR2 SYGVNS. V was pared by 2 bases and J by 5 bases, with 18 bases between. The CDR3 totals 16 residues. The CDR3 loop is CASSETRVGDSYGYTF. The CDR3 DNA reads TGTGCCAGCAGTGAAACCCGGGTGGGAGATTCTTATGGCTACACCTTC.

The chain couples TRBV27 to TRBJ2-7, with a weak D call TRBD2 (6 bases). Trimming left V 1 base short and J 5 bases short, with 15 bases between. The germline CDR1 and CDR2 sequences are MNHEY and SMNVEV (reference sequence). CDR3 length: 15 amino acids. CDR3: CASSLWSSERHEQYF. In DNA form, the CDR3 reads TGTGCCAGCAGTTTATGGTCTAGCGAGCGGCACGAGCAGTACTTC.

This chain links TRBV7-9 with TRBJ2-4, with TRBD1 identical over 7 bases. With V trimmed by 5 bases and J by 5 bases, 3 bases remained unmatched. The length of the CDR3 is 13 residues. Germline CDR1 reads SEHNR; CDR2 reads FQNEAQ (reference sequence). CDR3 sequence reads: CASSPGQENIQYF. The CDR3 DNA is TGTGCCAGCAGCCCCGGACAGGAAAACATTCAGTACTTC. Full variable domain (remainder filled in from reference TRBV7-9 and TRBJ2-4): DTGVSQNPRHKITKRGQNVTFRCDPISEHNRLYWYRQTLGQGPEFLTYFQNEAQLEKSRLLSDRFSAERPKGSFSTLEIQRTEQGDSAMYLCASSPGQENIQYFGAGTRLSVL.

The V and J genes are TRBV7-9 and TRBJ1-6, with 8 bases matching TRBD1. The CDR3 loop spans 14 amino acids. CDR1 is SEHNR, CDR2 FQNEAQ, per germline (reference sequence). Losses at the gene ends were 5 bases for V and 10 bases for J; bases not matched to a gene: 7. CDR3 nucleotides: TGTGCCAGCAGCGGGGGGCAGGGGGCCTCACCCCTCCACTTT. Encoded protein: CASSGGQGASPLHF.

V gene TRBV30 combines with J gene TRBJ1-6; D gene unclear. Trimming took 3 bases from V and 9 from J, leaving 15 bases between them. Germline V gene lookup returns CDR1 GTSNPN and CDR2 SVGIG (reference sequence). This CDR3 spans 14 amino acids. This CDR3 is CAWSEDPRVSPLHF. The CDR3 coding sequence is TGTGCCTGGAGCGAAGATCCCCGCGTTTCACCCCTCCACTTT.

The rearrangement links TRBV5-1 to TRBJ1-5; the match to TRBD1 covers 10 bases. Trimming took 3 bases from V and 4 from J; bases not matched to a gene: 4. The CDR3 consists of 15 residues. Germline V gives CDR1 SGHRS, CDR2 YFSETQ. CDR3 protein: CASSWGQGINQPQHF. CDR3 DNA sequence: TGCGCCAGCAGCTGGGGACAGGGGATTAATCAGCCCCAGCATTTT.

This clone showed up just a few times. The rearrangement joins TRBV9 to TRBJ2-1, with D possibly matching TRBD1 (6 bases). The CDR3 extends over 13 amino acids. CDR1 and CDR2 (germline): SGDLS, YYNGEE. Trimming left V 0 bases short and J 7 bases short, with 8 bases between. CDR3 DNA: TGTGCCAGCAGCGTAGCTCAGGGGAATGAGCAGTTCTTC. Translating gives CASSVAQGNEQFF.